Included here is one TCR beta chain sequence, with context. TCRdb's table, derived via immunoSEQ multiplex PCR, lists solely in-frame clones and lacks some. Of fewer than 200,000 clones listed, over 60% are singletons. This sample stems from a study of blood T cell repertoires in COVID-19. After removal of 0 bases from V and 4 bases from J, the junction contained 6 bases not matched to a gene. Germline CDR1 is SGHKS and CDR2 is YYEKEE (reference sequence). CDR3 length: 17 amino acids. The chain is built from TRBV5-5 and TRBJ2-5, with 13 positions matching TRBD2. The origin of this receptor is a woman older than 75 with acute or convalescent COVID-19. Sequenced: peripheral blood. The CDR3, as DNA: TGTGCCAGCAGCTTGGGACTAGCGGGAGGATGGAGAGAGACCCAGTACTTC. This codes for CASSLGLAGGWRETQYF. The full variable domain, its missing parts supplied by reference TRBV5-5 and TRBJ2-5, is DAGVTQSPTHLIKTRGQQVTLRCSPISGHKSVSWYQQVLGQGPQFIFQYYEKEERGRGNFPDRFSARQFPNYSSELNVNALLLGDSALYLCASSLGLAGGWRETQYFGPGTRLLVL.